The sequence of this T cell receptor beta chain was determined in a study of shared clonotypes between healthy human individuals. Regarding the study as a whole: Non-shared clonotypes were found to have lower generation probabilities than the clonotypes that were shared by all four of the sorted-subset donors.

As concerns this clone: No antigen is known for it.

The CDR3 runs to 18 residues. Terminally differentiated effector memory CD45RA+ cells were excluded from the naive CD8 cells, which were CD45RO-negative and positively selected for CCR7. Assay: immunoSEQ multiplex PCR; the TCRdb copy retains only in-frame clones and omits some. The sample includes about 2 million clones, less than 95% of them seen just once. The chain combines TRBV21-1 with TRBJ2-1; the table's D call, TRBD2, was not checked against the DNA. TRBV21-1 is listed as a pseudogene. The TCR sequence derives from a man in his late teens or twenties in good health. Sequencing was carried out using naive CD8+ T cells sorted from blood. CDR3 sequence: CASSSSGLAGDVYNEQFF. In DNA form, the CDR3 reads TGTGCCAGCAGCTCCTCAGGACTAGCGGGAGATGTCTACAATGAGCAGTTCTTC.